A selection of T cell receptor beta chains follows, all from one sample in a study of breast tumors, draining lymph nodes, adjacent tissues. TCRdb re-derived calls from the multiplex PCR reads in MiXCR, one entry per CDR3 protein. The table shows more than 200,000 distinct CDR3 sequences, with 32% occurring only once. The specimen was axillary lymph node tissue. These receptors were taken from a female donor with breast cancer. Some clones in this sample may be carry-over from other donors' samples. Both conserved end residues are part of each CDR3. D genes are given only for firm matches. Clone size appears in some rows only: once, few, many, or a class for an expanded clone.

j_call v_call clone_size d_call cdr3_aa cdr3_nt
TRBJ2-3 TRBV6-5 many . CASSYSSGSGSDTQYF TGTGCCAGCAGTTACTCGAGCGGGTCGGGCTCAGATACGCAGTATTTT
TRBJ1-2 TRBV18 many TRBD1 CASSPRDRGIVNYGYTF TGTGCCAGCTCACCCCGGGACAGGGGTATTGTCAACTATGGCTACACCTTC
TRBJ1-2 TRBV28 many TRBD1 CASRPFLFGTGNGYTF TGTGCCAGCAGGCCCTTCCTCTTCGGGACAGGGAATGGCTACACCTTC
TRBJ2-2 TRBV11-2 many . CASSATNTGELFF TGTGCCAGCAGCGCGACGAACACCGGGGAGCTGTTTTTT
TRBJ2-5 TRBV11-2 many TRBD1 CASRYTGEETQYF TGTGCCAGCAGATACACAGGGGAAGAGACCCAGTACTTC
TRBJ1-6 TRBV24-1 . . CATSATGDGANSPLHF TGTGCCACCAGTGCTACCGGGGACGGCGCTAATTCACCCCTCCACTTT
TRBJ1-1 TRBV20-1 . TRBD1 CSARHDRVNTEAFF TGCAGTGCTAGACACGACAGGGTGAACACTGAAGCTTTCTTT
TRBJ2-1 TRBV6-5 many . CASSSLGGLGNEQFF TGTGCCAGCAGTTCCCTTGGGGGGCTGGGCAATGAGCAGTTCTTC
TRBJ2-5 TRBV5-1 . . CASTLGRNPNGSQETQYF TGCGCCAGCACCCTAGGACGCAACCCGAACGGTAGCCAAGAGACCCAGTACTTC
TRBJ2-1 TRBV30 many . CAGRALGLYEQFF TGTGCTGGAAGAGCCCTCGGGTTGTATGAGCAGTTCTTC
TRBJ1-5 TRBV4-1 many . CASSQVGGNQPQHF TGCGCCAGCAGCCAAGTGGGCGGCAATCAGCCCCAGCATTTT
TRBJ2-3 TRBV27 . . CASSLSGLTDTQYF TGTGCCAGCAGTTTATCAGGGCTCACAGATACGCAGTATTTT
TRBJ2-1 TRBV30 many TRBD2 CAWRGTSGPNEQFF TGTGCCTGGAGGGGAACTAGCGGCCCCAATGAGCAGTTCTTC
TRBJ2-7 TRBV5-8 many TRBD1 CASSGGQGIRDEQYF TGTGCCAGCAGCGGGGGACAGGGGATCAGGGACGAGCAGTACTTC
TRBJ2-3 TRBV20-1 many TRBD2 CSARDTSGATDTQYF TGCAGTGCTAGAGATACTAGCGGGGCCACAGATACGCAGTATTTT
TRBJ1-6 TRBV5-6 . TRBD1 CASSLGGRDRRNSPLHF TGTGCCAGCAGCTTGGGGGGCCGGGACAGACGTAATTCACCCCTCCACTTT
TRBJ2-7 TRBV7-2 many TRBD2 CASSLDGSGSSYEQYF TGTGCCAGCAGCTTAGATGGTAGCGGGAGTTCCTACGAGCAGTACTTC
TRBJ2-7 TRBV5-1 many TRBD1 CASSFRDRAWGEQYF TGCGCCAGCAGCTTCCGGGACAGGGCTTGGGGGGAGCAGTACTTC
TRBJ2-3 TRBV7-9 many TRBD2 CASSVARGADTQYF TGTGCCAGCAGCGTCGCTCGGGGGGCAGATACGCAGTATTTT
TRBJ2-3 TRBV6-1 . TRBD2 CASSPPTSGRLPDTQYF TGTGCCAGCTCACCCCCGACTAGCGGGAGATTGCCAGATACGCAGTATTTT
TRBJ1-6 TRBV27 many . CASSLLSKGSSNSPLHF TGTGCCAGCAGCCTCCTCTCAAAGGGCAGCTCTAATTCACCCCTCCACTTT
TRBJ2-7 TRBV6-7 many TRBD2 CASTDLRTSGIAYEQYF TGTGCCAGCACCGACCTCAGGACTAGCGGGATAGCCTACGAGCAGTACTTC
TRBJ1-4 TRBV19 many . CASSIQHRIEKLFF TGTGCCAGTAGTATTCAGCACAGAATTGAAAAACTGTTTTTT
TRBJ2-3 TRBV28 many TRBD2 CASRGTSGNPNGTDTQYF TGTGCCAGCCGAGGGACTAGCGGAAACCCGAACGGGACAGATACGCAGTATTTT
TRBJ2-5 TRBV7-9 . TRBD2 CASSQRAGEETQYF TGTGCCAGCAGCCAAAGAGCGGGGGAAGAGACCCAGTACTTC
TRBJ2-3 TRBV12-3/TRBV12-4 . . CASSHLPATTDTQYF TGTGCCAGCAGTCACCTACCCGCTACCACAGATACGCAGTATTTT
TRBJ1-4 TRBV24-1 many . CATSASGSATNEKLFF TGTGCCACCAGTGCCTCCGGGAGTGCAACTAATGAAAAACTGTTTTTT
TRBJ1-1 TRBV5-1 few TRBD1 CASSGEQGAYTEAFF TGCGCCAGCAGCGGCGAACAGGGGGCGTACACTGAAGCTTTCTTT
TRBJ2-5 TRBV5-8 many . CASSLRGEGETQYF TGTGCCAGCAGCTTGAGAGGAGAGGGGGAGACCCAGTACTTC
TRBJ2-1 TRBV5-4 few . CASSLGNTIASSYNEQFF TGTGCCAGCAGCTTGGGAAACACGATCGCGAGCTCCTACAATGAGCAGTTCTTC
TRBJ2-1 TRBV20-1 many TRBD2 CSATLLREAHEQFF TGCAGTGCAACCCTTCTGCGGGAGGCCCATGAGCAGTTCTTC
TRBJ2-4 TRBV29-1 many . CSVAGTENIQYF TGCAGCGTCGCCGGGACGGAAAACATTCAGTACTTC
TRBJ1-2 TRBV11-2 many . CASSFSTGAYYGYTF TGTGCCAGCAGCTTTAGTACGGGCGCCTACTATGGCTACACCTTC
TRBJ2-3 TRBV5-1 . . CASTKGDEQYF TGCGCCAGCACCAAGGGGGATGAGCAGTATTTT
TRBJ1-5 TRBV28 few . CASSRTGYSNQPQHF TGTGCCAGCAGTAGGACGGGTTATAGCAATCAGCCCCAGCATTTT
TRBJ1-5 TRBV6-6 many . CASSYGNQPQHF TGTGCCAGCAGTTACGGCAATCAGCCCCAGCATTTT
TRBJ2-7 TRBV6-1 many . CASSEQGMGYEQYF TGTGCCAGCAGTGAGCAGGGAATGGGCTACGAGCAGTACTTC
TRBJ1-1 TRBV19 few . CASSSTTGVNTEAFF TGTGCCAGTAGTTCCACGACAGGAGTAAACACTGAAGCTTTCTTT
TRBJ2-7 TRBV28 many . CASSPLKDSYEQYF TGTGCCAGCAGCCCTCTTAAAGACAGTTACGAGCAGTACTTC
TRBJ2-7 TRBV29-1 many . CSVEDRSSYEQYF TGCAGCGTCGAGGACAGAAGCTCCTACGAGCAGTACTTC
TRBJ2-6 TRBV11-3 many . CASSSSGSGANVLTF TGTGCCAGCAGCTCATCGGGCTCTGGGGCCAACGTCCTGACTTTC
TRBJ1-6 TRBV10-3 . . CAISERGPYNSPLHF TGTGCCATCAGTGAACGGGGACCCTATAATTCACCCCTCCACTTT
TRBJ2-1 TRBV6-1 few . CASSDPGDLPNEQFF TGTGCCAGCAGTGATCCCGGAGACCTCCCCAATGAGCAGTTCTTC
TRBJ2-3 TRBV30 . . CAWSGAGANTQYF TGTGCCTGGAGTGGAGCCGGAGCAAATACGCAGTATTTT
TRBJ2-1 TRBV2 many TRBD2 CASSGRSGRGDEQFF TGTGCCAGCAGTGGTCGTAGCGGGAGAGGTGATGAGCAGTTCTTC
TRBJ2-1 TRBV12-3/TRBV12-4 many . CASSYRPVSYNEQFF TGTGCCAGCAGTTACCGACCTGTCTCCTACAATGAGCAGTTCTTC
TRBJ1-5 TRBV5-5 . TRBD1 CASSLMDRGQLGNQPQHF TGTGCCAGCAGCTTGATGGACAGGGGGCAACTTGGAAATCAGCCCCAGCATTTT
TRBJ2-3 TRBV7-3 . TRBD2 CASSVVGTSGTDTQYF TGTGCCAGCAGCGTAGTAGGGACTAGCGGAACAGATACGCAGTATTTT
TRBJ2-2 TRBV9 many TRBD2 CASSVTSGRNGELFF TGTGCCAGCAGCGTGACTAGCGGGAGGAACGGGGAGCTGTTTTTT
TRBJ2-2 TRBV24-1 . TRBD1 CATSGTGGQSGELFF TGTGCCACCAGTGGGACAGGGGGCCAGTCCGGGGAGCTGTTTTTT
TRBJ1-4 TRBV12-3/TRBV12-4 . . CASSPARTVNEKLFF TGTGCCAGCAGTCCAGCTCGGACAGTTAATGAAAAACTGTTTTTT
TRBJ2-7 TRBV12-3/TRBV12-4 many . CASSLVLGFAYEQYF TGTGCCAGCAGTTTAGTTCTGGGGTTTGCCTACGAGCAGTACTTC
TRBJ2-7 TRBV10-2 many . CASRGTGFSYEQYF TGCGCCAGCAGAGGAACAGGATTCTCCTACGAGCAGTACTTC
TRBJ1-2 TRBV7-2 . . CASSSGQHGYTF TGTGCCAGCAGCTCGGGGCAGCATGGCTACACCTTC
TRBJ2-1 TRBV12-3/TRBV12-4 many TRBD2 CASSSGSSYNEQFF TGTGCCAGCAGTAGCGGGAGCTCCTACAATGAGCAGTTCTTC
TRBJ2-1 TRBV10-3 many TRBD2 CAIKNPGLVKFF TGTGCCATCAAGAATCCGGGACTAGTGAAGTTCTTC
TRBJ2-4 TRBV6-1 . TRBD1 CATGQVDIQYF TGTGCCACAGGACAGGTCGACATTCAGTACTTC
TRBJ2-7 TRBV12-3/TRBV12-4 many . CASSFTTDYEQYF TGTGCCAGCAGTTTCACGACAGACTACGAGCAGTACTTC
TRBJ2-7 TRBV18 many . CASSPPSRSYEQYF TGTGCCAGCTCACCTCCGTCCCGGTCCTACGAGCAGTACTTC